Listed here are 31 T cell receptor beta chains from one sample, sequenced in a study of regulatory T cells in long-lasting Graves disease. Building of the TCR beta libraries involved iRepertoire HTBI primers and Arm-PCR of CDR3 regions. TCRdb re-called the multiplex PCR reads with MiXCR, one entry per CDR3 protein. The profile covers some 400,000 distinct CDR3 sequences, with about 15% appearing a single time and approximately 15% taken by the ten largest. Described time point: newly diagnosed GD, antithyroid drugs for less than 3 months. PBMCs were the source of the RNA used for TCR sequencing. The data were also submitted as part of a second study, on T cells in Graves' hyperthyroidism and ophthalmopathy.

The sample consisted of peripheral blood mononuclear cells (PBMCs), taken at new diagnosis, from a patient treated with antithyroid drugs. All receptors come from a woman in her twenties or thirties with Graves disease.

This clonotype was found a few times. The genes are TRBV6-1 and TRBJ2-5; D may be TRBD2 (6 bases). Germline CDR1 and CDR2: MNHNS and SASEGT. Trimming left V 8 bases short and J 5 bases short, with 18 bases between. The CDR3 is 14 residues long. CDR3 sequence: CASFFLGGRETQYF. The CDR3 bases are TGTGCCAGCTTTTTCTTGGGGGGACGGGAGACCCAGTACTTC.

On this clonotype itself: A read error likely explains this, since a far larger clone differs by one base. The V call is TRBV30, the J call TRBJ2-3; D is unclear. The tail of the sequence fits TRBJ2-1 better, so the J call may be wrong. CDR1 is GTSNPN, CDR2 SVGIG, per germline (reference sequence). The CDR3 runs to 10 residues. The CDR3 loop is CVWSVFEQFF. CDR3 sequence (DNA): TGTGTCTGGAGTGTCTTCGAGCAGTTCTTC.

J is TRBJ2-5 and V is TRBV30, with D possibly TRBD2 on 5 matching bases. Germline CDR1 and CDR2: GTSNPN and SVGIG (reference sequence). Trimming cost V 5 bases and J 2 bases, with 6 bases left between them. CDR3 length: 11 residues. CDR3 sequence reads: CAWGEQETQYF. The CDR3 bases are TGTGCCTGGGGGGAGCAAGAGACCCAGTACTTC.

This clonotype was picked up many times. The chain uses TRBV5-1 and TRBJ2-7; TRBD2 aligns across 7 bases. The CDR3 extends over 14 amino acids. The V and J ends lost 3 bases and 5 bases, in that order; junction bases with no gene match: 8. Per germline, CDR1 SGHRS and CDR2 YFSETQ. CDR3 amino acids: CASSWRDYLDEQYF. The CDR3 DNA sequence: TGCGCCAGCAGCTGGAGGGACTATCTCGACGAGCAGTACTTC.

The chain combines TRBV5-1 with TRBJ1-4; possible D gene TRBD1, 6 bases. This CDR3 has 14 residues. The germline V gene encodes CDR1 SGHRS and CDR2 YFSETQ. Between the trimmed V and J ends, which lost 4 bases and 8 bases, there was a span of 15 bases. CDR3 loop: CASSERQASEKLFF. The DNA of the CDR3 is TGCGCCAGCAGCGAGAGACAGGCGTCGGAAAAACTGTTTTTT.

The CDR3 DNA reads as TGCGCCAGCAGCGCTAACCCGAGACAGGGGTCCAATCAGCCCCAGCATTTT. It yields the protein CASSANPRQGSNQPQHF. The chain carries TRBV5-1 and TRBJ1-5; 8 bases map to TRBD1. The CDR3 runs 17 residues. Per the germline V gene, CDR1 is SGHRS and CDR2 is YFSETQ. V was clipped by 4 bases and J by 3 bases; unmatched bases: 12.

This clonotype was observed a handful of times. This chain uses TRBV20-1 with TRBJ1-5, with 10 nucleotides matching TRBD1. The CDR3 is 17 residues long. Germline V CDR1 and CDR2: DFQATT, SNEGSKA (reference sequence). V lost 2 bases and J lost 1; bases outside the gene matches: 8. The CDR3 region is CSARKRQGAESNQPQHF. CDR3 coding DNA: TGCAGTGCTAGAAAAAGACAGGGGGCGGAGAGCAATCAGCCCCAGCATTTT.

This clonotype appeared many times. This chain joins TRBV20-1 and TRBJ2-1, with D perhaps matching TRBD1 (6 bases). The J call may be in error: the DNA end matches TRBJ2-5 better. The CDR3 is made up of 13 amino acids. Germline lookup yields CDR1 DFQATT and CDR2 SNEGSKA (reference sequence). The CDR3 loop reads CSARGTEKETQYF. CDR3 bases: TGCAGTGCTAGAGGGACAGAGAAAGAGACCCAGTACTTC.

This clonotype was recorded many times. V is TRBV3-1 and J is TRBJ1-2; no definite D call. Germline V gene lookup returns CDR1 LGHDT and CDR2 YNNKEL (reference sequence). The CDR3 has 16 amino acids. V lost 4 bases and J 6 bases, leaving 21 bases between the germline ends. The CDR3 region is CASSPPRAYPIHGYTF. As DNA, the CDR3 is TGTGCCAGCAGCCCTCCAAGGGCTTACCCTATCCATGGCTACACCTTC. Supplemented by reference TRBV3-1 and TRBJ1-2, the full variable domain reads DTAVSQTPKYLVTQMGNDKSIKCEQNLGHDTMYWYKQDSKKFLKIMFSYNNKELIINETVPNRFSPKSPDKAHLNLHINSLELGDSAVYFCASSPPRAYPIHGYTFGSGTRLTVV.

Ten or more counts support this clonotype. The chain carries TRBV20-1 and TRBJ2-7, with 9 nucleotides matching TRBD2. V lost 3 bases, J lost 7 bases, and 16 bases stayed unmatched. Germline V gene data show CDR1 as DFQATT and CDR2 as SNEGSKA (reference sequence). CDR3 size: 16 residues. CDR3 in amino acids: CSARLWTDSGSGEQYF. CDR3 DNA sequence: TGCAGTGCTAGGTTGTGGACAGATAGCGGGAGCGGGGAGCAGTACTTC.

This clonotype was observed many times. This chain connects TRBV3-1 to TRBJ2-1; 8 bases line up with TRBD1. CDR1 LGHDT and CDR2 YNNKEL come from the germline V gene (reference sequence). CDR3 length: 16 amino acids. The junction had 11 bases not matched to a gene; V was cut back by 8 bases and J by 2 bases. The CDR3 bases are TGTGCCAGCGGACCCGGGACAGGCAACCCCTACAATGAGCAGTTCTTC. As protein: CASGPGTGNPYNEQFF.

About this clonotype itself: A far larger clone is only one base removed, so a read error is likely. The V gene is TRBV28, the J gene TRBJ2-7; 12 bases match TRBD2. After removal of 6 bases from V and 7 bases from J, the junction contained 16 bases not matched to a gene. CDR3 length: 17 residues. CDR1 MDHEN and CDR2 SYDVKM come from the germline V gene. Written as DNA, the CDR3 is TGTGCCAGCAGCCAAACTCCGGCTAGCGGGAGGGGCAATGAGCAGTACTTC. It yields the protein CASSQTPASGRGNEQYF. Full variable domain (remainder filled in from reference TRBV28 and TRBJ2-7): DVKVTQSSRYLVKRTGEKVFLECVQDMDHENMFWYRQDPGLGLRLIYFSYDVKMKEKGDIPEGYSVSREKKERFSLILESASTNQTSMYLCASSQTPASGRGNEQYFGPGTRLTVT.

This clonotype appeared many times. V gene TRBV30 combines with J gene TRBJ2-3; D is ambiguous. CDR1 and CDR2 from the germline V gene are GTSNPN and SVGIG (reference sequence). The CDR3 is 15 residues long. V was pared by 0 bases and J by 5 bases, with 15 bases between. The CDR3 is CAWSVAGGAGDTQYF. DNA of the CDR3: TGTGCCTGGAGTGTAGCTGGCGGAGCTGGAGATACGCAGTATTTT.

This clonotype was picked up many times. The genes are TRBV28 and TRBJ2-7; 11 bases are a match to TRBD1. J lost 2 bases, V lost 6 bases, and 6 bases had no gene match. There are 15 residues in the CDR3. Germline CDR1 is MDHEN and CDR2 is SYDVKM. The CDR3 sequence is CASSPGGQGAYEQYF. As DNA, the CDR3 is TGTGCCAGCAGCCCTGGGGGACAGGGGGCCTACGAGCAGTACTTC.

This clonotype was seen repeatedly, ten times or more. The chain employs TRBV7-9 and TRBJ2-3, with no clear D. Germline values: CDR1 SEHNR, CDR2 FQNEAQ (reference sequence). The CDR3 runs to 12 residues. The V end was cut by 4 bases, the J end by 10 bases, with 12 bases between. This chain's CDR3 is CASSSSSGAQYF. The CDR3 DNA sequence: TGTGCCAGCAGCTCGTCCTCCGGTGCGCAGTATTTT.

CDR3 nucleotide sequence: TGTGCCAGCAGGGCGGGATACGGGGAGCTGTTTTTT. Its translation: CASRAGYGELFF. This sequence joins TRBV6-2 or TRBV6-3 and TRBJ2-2, with a weak D call TRBD2 (6 bases). Looked up from germline, CDR1 is MNHEY and CDR2 is SVGEGT. The CDR3 consists of 12 residues. Trimming took off 6 bases at V and 7 bases at J, with 9 bases between the two ends.

There are a few counts of this clonotype. This chain links TRBV7-2 with TRBJ2-6; D is ambiguous. The CDR3 length is 13 residues. Germline V gene sequence: CDR1 SGHTA, CDR2 FQGNSA. In DNA, the CDR3 is TGTGCGCGACGTACCTCTGGGGCCAACGTCCTGACTTTC. Translated, it gives CARRTSGANVLTF.

A few counts support this clonotype. The chain links TRBV7-9 to TRBJ2-5; 10 bases line up with TRBD1. CDR1 SEHNR and CDR2 FQNEAQ come from the germline V gene (reference sequence). Trimming took 5 bases from V and 5 from J; bases not matched to a gene: 8. This CDR3 region has 15 residues. CDR3 sequence: CASSTAGTGAETQYF. DNA of the CDR3: TGTGCCAGCAGCACGGCCGGGACAGGGGCGGAGACCCAGTACTTC.

This clonotype was seen repeatedly, ten times or more. V and J are TRBV20-1 and TRBJ2-7, with 7 bases aligning to TRBD2. The germline gives CDR1 DFQATT, CDR2 SNEGSKA (reference sequence). The V and J ends lost 3 bases and 0 bases, in that order; junction bases with no gene match: 2. The CDR3 totals 13 residues. The CDR3, as DNA: TGCAGTGCTAGGCGCGGGAGCTCCTACGAGCAGTACTTC. Translated, it gives CSARRGSSYEQYF.

This clonotype has ten or more counts. This chain uses TRBV7-3 with TRBJ2-3; TRBD2 matches at 8 bases. The germline CDR1 and CDR2 sequences are SGHTA and FQGTGA. The CDR3 has 15 residues. Trimming took 4 bases from V and 4 from J; bases not matched to a gene: 7. CDR3 region: CASSSRREAADTQYF. The CDR3, as DNA: TGTGCCAGCAGCTCTAGGCGGGAGGCCGCAGATACGCAGTATTTT.

This clonotype was counted a few times. The DNA for the CDR3 is TGTGCCACTGAACAGTGGACAGGACCCGGGGAGCTGTTTTTT. Amino acids: CATEQWTGPGELFF. This rearrangement joins TRBV19 to TRBJ2-2; 7 nucleotides match TRBD1. Germline CDR1 and CDR2: LNHDA and SQIVND (reference sequence). J gave up 6 bases and V 10 bases, and 11 bases lay outside the gene matches. The CDR3 consists of 14 residues.

This clonotype has a count of ten or more. The chain joins TRBV5-1 to TRBJ1-1; D is possibly TRBD1 (5 bases). Germline V lookup: CDR1 SGHRS, CDR2 YFSETQ. This CDR3 comprises 15 residues. V lost 0 bases and J lost 1, with 10 bases in between. The CDR3 protein is CASSLGIGTNTEAFF. DNA of the CDR3: TGCGCCAGCAGCTTGGGCATCGGGACGAACACTGAAGCTTTCTTT.

There are many counts of this clonotype. The gene calls are TRBV24-1 and TRBJ2-1; 13 nucleotides agree with TRBD2. CDR1 and CDR2 from the germline V gene are KGHDR and SFDVKD. This CDR3 spans 16 amino acids. The ends lost 8 bases at V and 7 bases at J; junction bases unmatched: 10. CDR3 coding DNA: TGTGCCACCATCCGGACTAGCGGGAGAACTAGGAATGAGCAGTTCTTC. This translates into CATIRTSGRTRNEQFF.

This clonotype was counted between two and nine times. The CDR3 spells CASQTQGLNQPQHF. The CDR3, as DNA: TGTGCCAGCCAAACCCAGGGTTTAAATCAGCCCCAGCATTTT. The chain couples TRBV2 to TRBJ1-5, with D maybe TRBD1 (5 bases). V shed 8 bases and J shed 4 bases, with 15 bases lying between them. The germline gives CDR1 SNHLY, CDR2 FYNNEI. The CDR3 contains 14 residues.

V gene TRBV9 combines with J gene TRBJ2-2; 11 bases align to TRBD2. Germline trimming cut 0 bases from V and 0 bases from J; bases unmatched to any gene: 4. The CDR3 has 18 amino acids. Germline CDR1 reads SGDLS; CDR2 reads YYNGEE. The CDR3 DNA is TGTGCCAGCAGCGTAGAGGGGGGACTAGCGGCGAACACCGGGGAGCTGTTTTTT. The encoded protein is CASSVEGGLAANTGELFF.

The chain joins TRBV7-9 to TRBJ2-7; the match to TRBD1 covers 7 bases. Germline lookup yields CDR1 SEHNR and CDR2 FQNEAQ (reference sequence). The CDR3 has 14 amino acids. The J segment lost 2 bases and the V segment lost 5 bases, leaving 6 bases of the junction unmatched. The CDR3 DNA follows: TGTGCCAGCAGCACCGGACAGGCAACCTACGAGCAGTACTTC. This encodes CASSTGQATYEQYF.

This chain links TRBV13 with TRBJ1-4; 9 bases align to TRBD1. The CDR3 loop spans 14 amino acids. J was trimmed by 8 bases and V by 8 bases; bases with no gene match: 9. The germline V gene has CDR1 PRHDT and CDR2 FYEKMQ (reference sequence). The CDR3 protein is CASRGTGWEEKLFF. In DNA form, the CDR3 reads TGTGCCAGCCGGGGGACAGGGTGGGAGGAAAAACTGTTTTTT. Together with reference TRBV13 and TRBJ1-4, the CDR3 gives the full variable domain: AAGVIQSPRHLIKEKRETATLKCYPIPRHDTVYWYQQGPGQDPQFLISFYEKMQSDKGSIPDRFSAQQFSDYHSELNMSSLELGDSALYFCASRGTGWEEKLFFGSGTQLSVL.

This clonotype showed up just a few times. The chain is built from TRBV19 and TRBJ2-3; D gene uncertain. Germline loops: CDR1 LNHDA, CDR2 SQIVND (reference sequence). The CDR3 totals 16 residues. The V gene lost 3 bases and the J gene lost 2 bases, with 15 bases spanning the gap. The CDR3 protein is CASSIVGATHTDTQYF. DNA for the CDR3: TGTGCCAGTAGTATCGTTGGTGCCACACACACAGATACGCAGTATTTT.

This clonotype has only a few counts. This chain uses TRBV24-1 with TRBJ1-1; D is ambiguous. The CDR3 loop spans 13 amino acids. V was pared by 8 bases and J by 4 bases, with 13 bases between. Germline V gives CDR1 KGHDR, CDR2 SFDVKD. CDR3 loop: CATKGVGPTEAFF. CDR3 nucleotide sequence: TGTGCCACCAAGGGAGTGGGTCCCACTGAAGCTTTCTTT.

V gene TRBV7-9 combines with J gene TRBJ1-5; a possible D gene is TRBD1 (5 bases). With 3 bases removed from V and 0 bases from J, the gap between germline ends came to 18 bases. This CDR3 comprises 18 residues. Per germline, CDR1 SEHNR and CDR2 FQNEAQ (reference sequence). This CDR3 is CASSFGPPGPNSNQPQHF. The CDR3 DNA follows: TGTGCCAGCAGCTTTGGCCCCCCGGGACCCAATAGCAATCAGCCCCAGCATTTT.

This clonotype came up a few times. V usage is TRBV11-3 and J usage is TRBJ1-2; 10 bases agree with TRBD1. J gave up 5 bases and V 5 bases, and 17 bases lay outside the gene matches. CDR1 is SGHNT, CDR2 YENEEA, per germline. This CDR3 spans 18 amino acids. Here the CDR3 DNA reads TGTGCCAGCAGCAACCGGTTCCGGGACAGGGGATCCCTTTATGGCTACACCTTC. This gives the protein CASSNRFRDRGSLYGYTF.